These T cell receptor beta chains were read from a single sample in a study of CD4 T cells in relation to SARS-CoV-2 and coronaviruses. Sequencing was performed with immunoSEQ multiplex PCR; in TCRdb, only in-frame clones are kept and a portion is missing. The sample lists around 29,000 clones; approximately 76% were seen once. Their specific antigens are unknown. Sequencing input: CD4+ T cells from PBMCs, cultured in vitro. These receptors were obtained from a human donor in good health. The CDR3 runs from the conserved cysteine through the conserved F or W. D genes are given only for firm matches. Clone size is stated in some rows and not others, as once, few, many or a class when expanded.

TGTGCCAGCAGTGACACCAGTTGGGGTGAGCAGTTCTTC,CASSDTSWGEQFF,-,TRBV6-4,-,TRBJ2-1
TGTGCCAGCAGCCAGACGCTGTGGGTAAACGAGCAGTACTTC,CASSQTLWVNEQYF,-,TRBV5-5,-,TRBJ2-7
TGTGCCAGCAGTGAAACGATGAGCACAGATACGCAGTATTTT,CASSETMSTDTQYF,-,TRBV25-1,-,TRBJ2-3
TGCGCCAGCAGCGGTACCGGCGCAACAGGGGAGCTGTTTTTT,CASSGTGATGELFF,-,TRBV5-1,-,TRBJ2-2
TGTGCCAGTAGCCGGGACATGCGAGAGACCCAGTACTTC,CASSRDMRETQYF,-,TRBV19,-,TRBJ2-5
TGCAGCGTACGACAGGGGGCGCGGTCCCATGGCTACACCTTC,CSVRQGARSHGYTF,TRBD1,TRBV29-1,-,TRBJ1-2
TGTGCCAGCAGCTTGGAGGGTGATAGGGGCTATGGCTACACCTTC,CASSLEGDRGYGYTF,-,TRBV5-4,-,TRBJ1-2
TGTGCCTGGAGTGTGTGGAGGGGGCAAGGCTACACCTTC,CAWSVWRGQGYTF,TRBD1,TRBV30,-,TRBJ1-2
TGCGCCAGCAGCCGACTCCAGGGTATTCAGCCCCAGCATTTT,CASSRLQGIQPQHF,-,TRBV4-1,few,TRBJ1-5
TGTGCCAGCAGTTACACCCGGACAGCCAGGAGCTATGGCTACACCTTC,CASSYTRTARSYGYTF,-,TRBV6-6,-,TRBJ1-2
TGTGCCAGCAGAACCCGACAGGGCAATCAGCCCCAGCATTTT,CASRTRQGNQPQHF,-,TRBV2,once,TRBJ1-5
TGTGCCAGTAGCCTTGACAGGGCTTCCTCTGGAAACACCATATATTTT,CASSLDRASSGNTIYF,TRBD1,TRBV19,-,TRBJ1-3
TGCGCCAGCAAAACTAGCGGGGGACCCGGCGGGGAGCTGTTTTTT,CASKTSGGPGGELFF,TRBD2,TRBV10-2,few,TRBJ2-2
TGTGCCAGCAGCTTATACGTGGCGGGGGCGAGAACAGATACGCAGTATTTT,CASSLYVAGARTDTQYF,-,TRBV11-2,-,TRBJ2-3
TGTGCCAGCAGTTACAACGGAAACACCGGGGAGCTGTTTTTT,CASSYNGNTGELFF,-,TRBV6-2/TRBV6-3,few,TRBJ2-2
TGTGCCAGCAGTGCCGATAGGGGGGGCTACACCTTC,CASSADRGGYTF,-,TRBV2,-,TRBJ1-2
TGTGCCAGCAGGTCGCTGTCCGGGGAGCTGTTTTTT,CASRSLSGELFF,-,TRBV12-3/TRBV12-4,-,TRBJ2-2
TGTGCCAGCAGCCCTGCCAGAGACAATGAGCAGTTCTTC,CASSPARDNEQFF,-,TRBV7-3,-,TRBJ2-1
TGTGCCATCAGTGAATACGGGAGCTCACCCCTCCACTTT,CAISEYGSSPLHF,-,TRBV10-3,-,TRBJ1-6
TGTGCCAGCAGCCTCGGACAGGGGGACACCATATATTTT,CASSLGQGDTIYF,TRBD1,TRBV7-7,-,TRBJ1-3
TGTGCCAGCAGCCAAGGATCCACGAACACCGGGGAGCTGTTTTTT,CASSQGSTNTGELFF,-,TRBV4-2,few,TRBJ2-2
TGTGCCAGCAGGAGGACAGGATTGGCCACTGAAGCTTTCTTT,CASRRTGLATEAFF,TRBD1,TRBV2,-,TRBJ1-1
TGTGCCAGCAGGGGACAGGGGGCGGTAGATACGCAGTATTTT,CASRGQGAVDTQYF,TRBD1,TRBV2,-,TRBJ2-3
TGTGCCACCAGTCATACAGGGGAGAACACCGGGGAGCTGTTTTTT,CATSHTGENTGELFF,TRBD1,TRBV24-1,-,TRBJ2-2
TGCGCCAGCAGCCACGGGACAAGCAACAATGAGCAGTTCTTC,CASSHGTSNNEQFF,-,TRBV4-3,-,TRBJ2-1
TGCGCCAGCAGCCACACGGACTCTTCGACAGATACGCAGTATTTT,CASSHTDSSTDTQYF,-,TRBV4-3,-,TRBJ2-3
TGTGCCAGTAGTATTCGCAGGGGGGTGAACACCGGGGAGCTGTTTTTT,CASSIRRGVNTGELFF,-,TRBV19,-,TRBJ2-2
TGTGCCAGCAGCTGGCTTCGGACAGGGGGACGGGAGTTATCCTACGAGCAGTACTTC,CASSWLRTGGRELSYEQYF,TRBD1,TRBV7-9,-,TRBJ2-7
TGTGCCAGCAGCCCCCGGGGGGACGGCTATGGCTACACCTTC,CASSPRGDGYGYTF,-,TRBV7-3,-,TRBJ1-2
TGCGCCAGCAGTCCCGAGCGGGGGCGGGGGAACACTGAAGCTTTCTTT,CASSPERGRGNTEAFF,-,TRBV5-1,-,TRBJ1-1
TGTGCCAGCAGTGAATGGTATACCGGGGAGCTGTTTTTT,CASSEWYTGELFF,-,TRBV2,-,TRBJ2-2
TGTGCCAGCAGCTCACAGCTCCAAGAGACCCAGTACTTC,CASSSQLQETQYF,-,TRBV12-3/TRBV12-4,once,TRBJ2-5
TGTGCCTGGAGCGCAGGCGGCTCGAAGACCCAGTACTTC,CAWSAGGSKTQYF,-,TRBV30,-,TRBJ2-5
TGCGCCAGCAGGGGTTCTCCCATCACCGGGGAGCTGTTTTTT,CASRGSPITGELFF,-,TRBV4-1,-,TRBJ2-2
TGCGCCAGCAGCCTACAAGGCAACAGGGAGGGAGAGACCCAGTACTTC,CASSLQGNREGETQYF,-,TRBV4-3,-,TRBJ2-5
TGCGCCAGCAGCCCTAGACAGAACACCGGGGAGCTGTTTTTT,CASSPRQNTGELFF,-,TRBV5-1,-,TRBJ2-2
TGCGCCAGCAGCTTGGTACAGGGGGAAGGAAACACCATATATTTT,CASSLVQGEGNTIYF,TRBD1,TRBV5-1,-,TRBJ1-3
TGTGCCAGCAGTTTGGACAGGCAGAACACTGAAGCTTTCTTT,CASSLDRQNTEAFF,TRBD1,TRBV6-5,-,TRBJ1-1
TGTGCCAGCAGCTTAGCGCGGCCAGGGGTCTATGGCTACACCTTC,CASSLARPGVYGYTF,-,TRBV7-2,-,TRBJ1-2
TGTGCCAGCAGCTACCACAGCGCAGATACGCAGTATTTT,CASSYHSADTQYF,-,TRBV5-4,-,TRBJ2-3
TGCAGCGTTGAAGAGCAGGGAGCGTACACAGATACGCAGTATTTT,CSVEEQGAYTDTQYF,-,TRBV29-1,-,TRBJ2-3
TGTGCCAGCAGCAAAGGGGACAATGACTATGGCTACACCTTC,CASSKGDNDYGYTF,-,TRBV21-1,-,TRBJ1-2
TGTGCCAGCGGAATAGCGGGTCTAAACAATGAGCAGTTCTTC,CASGIAGLNNEQFF,TRBD2,TRBV7-3,-,TRBJ2-1
TGTGCCAGCAGCCCACCTCACAGGGATTTGGCTGAGCAGTTCTTC,CASSPPHRDLAEQFF,-,TRBV3-1/TRBV3-2,-,TRBJ2-1
TGCGCCAGCAGCCAAGGGGCGGGGGACAGGGGTTTTTACACCTTC,CASSQGAGDRGFYTF,TRBD1,TRBV4-1,-,TRBJ1-2
TGCGCCAGCAGCCAAGATGTTGGGAGCGGGAGTATCGCAGATACGCAGTATTTT,CASSQDVGSGSIADTQYF,TRBD2,TRBV4-3,-,TRBJ2-3
TGTGCCAGCAGTTACTCGTACAGGGGGAACTATGGCTACACCTTC,CASSYSYRGNYGYTF,TRBD1,TRBV6-2/TRBV6-3,-,TRBJ1-2
TGTGCCAGCAGCTTAGAGAGGGTAGCCCCACGGGACACAGATACGCAGTATTTT,CASSLERVAPRDTDTQYF,-,TRBV7-6,-,TRBJ2-3
TGTGCCTGGAGTTTCAGAGGAGATTCACCCCTCCACTTT,CAWSFRGDSPLHF,-,TRBV30,-,TRBJ1-6